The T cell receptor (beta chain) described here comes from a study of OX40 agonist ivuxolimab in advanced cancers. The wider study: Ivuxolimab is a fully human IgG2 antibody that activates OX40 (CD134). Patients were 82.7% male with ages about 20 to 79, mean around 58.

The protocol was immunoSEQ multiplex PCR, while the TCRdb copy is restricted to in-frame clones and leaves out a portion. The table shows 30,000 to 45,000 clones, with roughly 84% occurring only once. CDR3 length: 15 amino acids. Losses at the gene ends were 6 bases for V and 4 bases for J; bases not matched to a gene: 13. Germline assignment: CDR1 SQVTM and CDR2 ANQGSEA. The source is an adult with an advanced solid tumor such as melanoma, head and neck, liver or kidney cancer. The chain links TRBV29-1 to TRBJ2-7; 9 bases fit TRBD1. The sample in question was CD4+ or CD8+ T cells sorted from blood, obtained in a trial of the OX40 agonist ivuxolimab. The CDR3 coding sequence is TGCAGCGTAAGGACCGTAAAGACAGGGGGGTACGAGCAGTACTTC. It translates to CSVRTVKTGGYEQYF.